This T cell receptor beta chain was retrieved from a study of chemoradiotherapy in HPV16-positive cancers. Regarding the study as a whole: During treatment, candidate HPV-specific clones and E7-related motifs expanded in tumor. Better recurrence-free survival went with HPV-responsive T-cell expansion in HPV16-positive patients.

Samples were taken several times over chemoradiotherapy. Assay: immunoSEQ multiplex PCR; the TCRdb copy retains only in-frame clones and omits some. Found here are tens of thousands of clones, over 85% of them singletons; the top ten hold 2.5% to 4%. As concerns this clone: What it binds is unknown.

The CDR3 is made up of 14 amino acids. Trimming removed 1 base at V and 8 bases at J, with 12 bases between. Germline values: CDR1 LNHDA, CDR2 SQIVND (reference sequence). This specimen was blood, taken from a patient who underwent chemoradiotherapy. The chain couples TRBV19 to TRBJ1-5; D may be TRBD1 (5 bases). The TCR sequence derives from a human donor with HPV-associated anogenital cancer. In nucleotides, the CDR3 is TGTGCCAGTAGTATAGGGAGCCTCAGGGAGCCCCAGCATTTT. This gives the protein CASSIGSLREPQHF.